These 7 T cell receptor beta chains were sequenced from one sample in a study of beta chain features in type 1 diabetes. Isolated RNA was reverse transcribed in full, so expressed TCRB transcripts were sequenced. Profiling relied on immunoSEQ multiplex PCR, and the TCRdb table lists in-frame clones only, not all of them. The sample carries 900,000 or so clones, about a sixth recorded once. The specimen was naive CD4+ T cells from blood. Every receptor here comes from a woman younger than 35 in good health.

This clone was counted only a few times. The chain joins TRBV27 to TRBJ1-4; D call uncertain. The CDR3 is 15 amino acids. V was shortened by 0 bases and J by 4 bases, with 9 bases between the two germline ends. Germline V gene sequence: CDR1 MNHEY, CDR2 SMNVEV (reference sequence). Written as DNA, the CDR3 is TGTGCCAGCAGTTTATCGAGGCGACATAATGAAAAACTGTTTTTT. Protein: CASSLSRRHNEKLFF.

CDR3 sequence: CASSQVASGRTDTQYF. The CDR3 DNA reads TGCGCCAGCAGCCAAGTTGCGTCGGGAAGGACAGATACGCAGTATTTT. V and J are TRBV4-3 and TRBJ2-3; TRBD2 might be the D (5 bases). Trimming pared 1 base from V and 3 bases from J, leaving 14 bases between. Per germline, CDR1 LGHNA and CDR2 YSLEER. The CDR3 length is 16 residues.

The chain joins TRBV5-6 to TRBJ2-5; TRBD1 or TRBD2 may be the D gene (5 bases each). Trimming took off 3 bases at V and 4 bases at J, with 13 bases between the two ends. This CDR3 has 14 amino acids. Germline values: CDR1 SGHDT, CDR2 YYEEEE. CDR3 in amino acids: CASSSTGTGETQYF. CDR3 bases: TGTGCCAGCAGCTCAACCGGGACCGGAGAGACCCAGTACTTC.

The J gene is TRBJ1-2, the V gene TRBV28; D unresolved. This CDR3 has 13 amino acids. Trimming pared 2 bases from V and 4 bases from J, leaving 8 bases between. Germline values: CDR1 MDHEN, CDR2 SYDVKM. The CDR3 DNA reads TGTGCCAGCAGTTTACGGAGGCGCTATGGCTACACCTTC. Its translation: CASSLRRRYGYTF.

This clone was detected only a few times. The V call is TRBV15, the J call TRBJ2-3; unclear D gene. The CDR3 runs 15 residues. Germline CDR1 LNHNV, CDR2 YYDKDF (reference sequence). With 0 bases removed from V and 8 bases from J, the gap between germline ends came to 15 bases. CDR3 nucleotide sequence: TGTGCCACCAGCAGAGATGTAATGGGGTCGGGTACGCAGTATTTT. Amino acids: CATSRDVMGSGTQYF.

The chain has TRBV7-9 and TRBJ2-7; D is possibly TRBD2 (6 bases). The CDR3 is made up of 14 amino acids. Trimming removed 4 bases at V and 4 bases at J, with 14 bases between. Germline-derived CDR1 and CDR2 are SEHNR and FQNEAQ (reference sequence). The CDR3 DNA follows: TGTGCCAGCAGCTCCCAGCGGGCCGCTTACGAGCAGTACTTC. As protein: CASSSQRAAYEQYF.

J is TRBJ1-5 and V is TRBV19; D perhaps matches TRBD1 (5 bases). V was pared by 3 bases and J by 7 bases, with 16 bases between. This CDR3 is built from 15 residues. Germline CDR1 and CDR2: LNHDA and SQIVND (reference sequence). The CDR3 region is CASSIYPGISQPQHF. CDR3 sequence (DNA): TGTGCCAGTAGTATCTATCCAGGGATAAGCCAGCCCCAGCATTTT.